The source of this T cell receptor (beta chain) is a study of blood T cell repertoires in COVID-19. Study overall: T cells, B-cell-depleted T cells, or PBMCs provided the cDNA or gDNA that served as material.

Source study methods: Estimates of nucleated cell counts were drawn from the amplification of reference gene primers. Sequencing used immunoSEQ multiplex PCR; TCRdb keeps in-frame clones, though not all of them. That table furnishes V, J and clone size, whereas the DNA furnished D and trimming. The profile shows about 35,000 clones, around 82% of them singletons. Germline V gene lookup returns CDR1 SGHRS and CDR2 YFSETQ. Germline trimming cut 0 bases from V and 5 bases from J; bases unmatched to any gene: 8. CDR3 size: 15 residues. The TCR was taken from a man in his forties or fifties with acute or convalescent COVID-19. The chain joins TRBV5-1 to TRBJ2-7; TRBD1 aligns across 7 bases. The source material was peripheral blood. CDR3: CASSLGDRDRDEQYF. Here the CDR3 DNA reads TGCGCCAGCAGCTTGGGCGACAGGGACCGTGACGAGCAGTACTTC.